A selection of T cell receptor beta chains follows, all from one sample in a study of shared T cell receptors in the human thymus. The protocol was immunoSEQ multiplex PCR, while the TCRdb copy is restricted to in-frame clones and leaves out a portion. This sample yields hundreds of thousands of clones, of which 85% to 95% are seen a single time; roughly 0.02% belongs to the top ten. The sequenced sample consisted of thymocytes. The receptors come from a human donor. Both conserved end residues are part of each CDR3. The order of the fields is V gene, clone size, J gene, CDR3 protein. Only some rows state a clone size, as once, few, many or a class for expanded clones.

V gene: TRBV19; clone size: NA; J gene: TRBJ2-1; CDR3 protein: CASSRQGGSYNEQFF
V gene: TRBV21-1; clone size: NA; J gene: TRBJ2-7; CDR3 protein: CASSKAWDRGSVYEQYF
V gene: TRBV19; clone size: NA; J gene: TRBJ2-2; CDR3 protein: CASSIEPTGELFF
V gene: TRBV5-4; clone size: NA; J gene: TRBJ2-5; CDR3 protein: CASSSLETQYF
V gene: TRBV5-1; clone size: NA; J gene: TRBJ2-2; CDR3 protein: CASSSGLAGGPGELFF
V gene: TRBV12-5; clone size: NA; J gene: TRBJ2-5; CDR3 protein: CASSLKSRGMTSGAQETQYF
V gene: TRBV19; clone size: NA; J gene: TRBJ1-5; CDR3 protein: CASIPGGQSNQPQHF
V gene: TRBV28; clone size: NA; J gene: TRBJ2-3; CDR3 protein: CASSSPGQGFNTQYF
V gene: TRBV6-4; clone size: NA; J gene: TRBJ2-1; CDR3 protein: CASSDWASGIAEQFF
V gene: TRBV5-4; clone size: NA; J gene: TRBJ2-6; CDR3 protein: CAPGSGGAGANVLTF
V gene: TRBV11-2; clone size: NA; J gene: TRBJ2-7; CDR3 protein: CVRSESYEQYF
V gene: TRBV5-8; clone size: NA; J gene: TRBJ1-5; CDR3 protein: CASALLSGTAYSNQPQHF
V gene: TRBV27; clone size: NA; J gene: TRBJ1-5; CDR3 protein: CASSGRYNQPQHF
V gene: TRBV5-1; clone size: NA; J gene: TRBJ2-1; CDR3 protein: CASSFSGRYNEQFF
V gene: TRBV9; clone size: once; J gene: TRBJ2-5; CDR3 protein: CASSDGTAETQYF
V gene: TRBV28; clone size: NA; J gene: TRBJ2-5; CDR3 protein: CASRALRETQYF
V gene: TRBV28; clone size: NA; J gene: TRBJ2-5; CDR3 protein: CASSLCEDFIQETQYF
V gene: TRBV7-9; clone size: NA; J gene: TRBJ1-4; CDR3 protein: CASSLRAGGEKLFF
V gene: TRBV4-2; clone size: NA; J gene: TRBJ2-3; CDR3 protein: CASSQGLADTQYF
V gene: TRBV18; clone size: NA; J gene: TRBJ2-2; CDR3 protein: CASSTWGSRPPGELFF
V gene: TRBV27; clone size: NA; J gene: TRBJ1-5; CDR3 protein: CASSLLGQPQHF
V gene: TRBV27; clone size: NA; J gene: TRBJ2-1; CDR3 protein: CASSQDRGRSYNEQFF
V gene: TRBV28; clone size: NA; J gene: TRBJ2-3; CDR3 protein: CASSSLWTAFITSTDTQYF
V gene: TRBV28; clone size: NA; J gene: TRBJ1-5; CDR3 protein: CASTPDRDDQPQHF
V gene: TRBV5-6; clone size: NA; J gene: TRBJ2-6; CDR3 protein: CASSLPGGYSGANVLTF
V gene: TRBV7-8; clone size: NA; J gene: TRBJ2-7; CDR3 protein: CASSFFPLWFRSYEQYF
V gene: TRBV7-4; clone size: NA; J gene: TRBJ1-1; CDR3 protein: CASSLETDLTEAFF
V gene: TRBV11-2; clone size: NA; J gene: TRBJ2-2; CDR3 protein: CASSFIPGLAGSVTGELFF
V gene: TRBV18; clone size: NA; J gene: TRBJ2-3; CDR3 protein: CASSPTGGRGTDTQYF